Listed below are T cell receptor beta chains from one sample, sequenced in a study of metastatic and nonmetastatic thyroid tumors. TCRdb recomputed clones from the PCR reads via MiXCR. The repertoire holds approximately 21,000 clones, with 28% as singletons. Sequencing input: tumor tissue. These receptors were obtained from a male donor with papillary thyroid cancer or a benign thyroid nodule (not recorded which). Some clones in this sample may be carry-over from other donors' samples. CDR3s include the opening cysteine and the closing phenylalanine or tryptophan. Each record gives: CDR3 length, D gene, V gene, clone size, J gene, CDR3 protein, CDR3 DNA. The D gene is left open where the match is weak. Some rows have no size entry. The others give once, few or many, or a class for an expanded clone.

16	.	TRBV5-1	.	TRBJ2-3	CASSGNRDGGTDTQYF	TGCGCCAGCAGCGGTAACAGGGATGGTGGGACAGATACGCAGTATTTT
14	.	TRBV6-1	many	TRBJ1-4	CASSSGTLGEKLFF	TGTGCCAGCAGCTCCGGGACTTTGGGTGAAAAACTGTTTTTT
13	.	TRBV7-8	.	TRBJ2-7	CASSPRVSYEQYF	TGTGCCAGCAGCCCTCGGGTCTCCTACGAGCAGTACTTC
16	TRBD1	TRBV6-6	.	TRBJ2-5	CASSYSGQGSQETQYF	TGTGCCAGCAGTTACTCGGGACAGGGGTCCCAAGAGACCCAGTACTTC
14	.	TRBV7-9	.	TRBJ1-5	CASSLQGRNQPQHF	TGTGCCAGCAGCTTACAGGGGCGAAATCAGCCCCAGCATTTT
14	.	TRBV6-1	few	TRBJ1-2	CASSEGKAIYGYTF	TGTGCCAGCAGTGAAGGTAAAGCTATCTATGGCTACACCTTC
17	.	TRBV6-5	few	TRBJ2-7	CASSYPGTLFGHYEQCF	TGTGCCAGCAGTTACCCCGGGACCCTTTTTGGCCACTACGAGCAGTGCTTC
14	TRBD1	TRBV25-1	.	TRBJ1-4	CASSRDRVTEKLFF	TGTGCCAGCAGTCGGGACAGGGTAACGGAAAAACTGTTTTTT
16	.	TRBV6-5	.	TRBJ2-1	CASSYLLGSGYNEQFF	TGTGCCAGCAGTTATTTATTAGGGTCAGGTTACAATGAGCAGTTCTTC
14	.	TRBV5-1	.	TRBJ2-3	CASSLDVQGDTQYF	TGCGCCAGCAGCTTGGACGTTCAAGGGGATACGCAGTATTTT
16	TRBD1	TRBV19	many	TRBJ1-5	CASSPRLQGRGQPQHF	TGTGCCAGTAGTCCCCGCCTACAGGGGAGGGGACAGCCCCAGCATTTT
16	TRBD1	TRBV27	many	TRBJ1-4	CASSLGTGSTSEKLFF	TGTGCCAGCAGTTTAGGGACAGGTAGCACTAGTGAAAAACTGTTTTTT
15	TRBD1	TRBV6-6	few	TRBJ1-2	CASSYSQNNRGGYTF	TGTGCCAGCAGTTACTCGCAAAACAACAGGGGAGGCTACACCTTC
15	TRBD2	TRBV28	medium-sized	TRBJ2-3	CASSLWTSGSDTQYF	TGTGCCAGCAGTTTATGGACTAGCGGGAGTGATACGCAGTATTTT
18	.	TRBV11-2	.	TRBJ2-5	CASSDRFREHANQETQYF	TGTGCCAGCAGCGATCGTTTCCGCGAGCACGCAAACCAAGAGACCCAGTACTTC
15	.	TRBV27	many	TRBJ2-1	CASTRGQATRNEQFF	TGTGCCAGCACTAGGGGGCAGGCGACTAGAAATGAGCAGTTCTTC
15	TRBD1	TRBV5-1	many	TRBJ2-3	CASSYTGQGTDTQYF	TGCGCCAGCAGCTACACCGGACAGGGCACAGATACGCAGTATTTT
15	TRBD1	TRBV6-1	few	TRBJ1-2	CASSDRSGGAGGYTF	TGTGCCAGCAGTGATCGTTCAGGGGGCGCGGGTGGCTACACCTTC
14	TRBD2	TRBV18	medium-sized	TRBJ2-7	CASSPGLAPYEQYF	TGTGCCAGCTCACCGGGACTAGCCCCCTACGAGCAGTACTTC
14	TRBD2	TRBV20-1	.	TRBJ2-2	CSALAGGNTGELFF	TGCAGTGCACTAGCGGGGGGGAACACCGGGGAGCTGTTTTTT
18	TRBD1	TRBV5-1	.	TRBJ2-1	CASSLGAGPGTGLYEQFF	TGCGCCAGCAGCTTGGGTGCGGGTCCCGGGACAGGGCTCTATGAGCAGTTCTTC
13	.	TRBV19	.	TRBJ2-1	CASSLNWHNEQFF	TGTGCCAGTAGTCTAAACTGGCACAATGAGCAGTTCTTC